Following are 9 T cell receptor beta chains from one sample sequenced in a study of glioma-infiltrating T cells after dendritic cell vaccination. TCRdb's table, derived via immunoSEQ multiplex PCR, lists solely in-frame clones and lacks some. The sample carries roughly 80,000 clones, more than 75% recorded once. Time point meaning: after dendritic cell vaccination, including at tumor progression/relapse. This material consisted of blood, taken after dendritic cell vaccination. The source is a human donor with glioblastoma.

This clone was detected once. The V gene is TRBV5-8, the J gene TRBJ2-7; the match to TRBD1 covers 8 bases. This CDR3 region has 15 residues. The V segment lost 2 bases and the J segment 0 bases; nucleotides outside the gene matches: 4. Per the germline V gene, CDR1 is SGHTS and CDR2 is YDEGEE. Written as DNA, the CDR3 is TGTGCCAGCAGCTTTGCGGGACAGGACTCCTACGAGCAGTACTTC. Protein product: CASSFAGQDSYEQYF.

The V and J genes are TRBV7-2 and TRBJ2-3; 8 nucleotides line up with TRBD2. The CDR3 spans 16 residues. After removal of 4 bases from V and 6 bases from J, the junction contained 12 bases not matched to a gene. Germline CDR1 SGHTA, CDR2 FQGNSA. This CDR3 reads CASSWGGGRLADTQYF. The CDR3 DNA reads TGTGCCAGCAGCTGGGGGGGCGGGAGGTTGGCCGATACGCAGTATTTT.

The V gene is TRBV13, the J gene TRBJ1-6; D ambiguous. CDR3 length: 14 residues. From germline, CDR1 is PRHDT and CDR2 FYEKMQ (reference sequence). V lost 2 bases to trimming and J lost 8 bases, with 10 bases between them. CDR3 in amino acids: CASSLTGSYSPLHF. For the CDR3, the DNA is TGTGCCAGCAGCTTAACCGGGAGTTATTCACCCCTCCACTTT.

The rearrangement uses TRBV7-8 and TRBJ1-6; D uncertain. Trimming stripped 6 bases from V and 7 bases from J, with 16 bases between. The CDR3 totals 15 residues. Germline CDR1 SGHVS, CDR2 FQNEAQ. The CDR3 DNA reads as TGTGCCAGCAGAACGCCTGGAGGGATAAATTCACCCCTCCACTTT. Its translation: CASRTPGGINSPLHF.

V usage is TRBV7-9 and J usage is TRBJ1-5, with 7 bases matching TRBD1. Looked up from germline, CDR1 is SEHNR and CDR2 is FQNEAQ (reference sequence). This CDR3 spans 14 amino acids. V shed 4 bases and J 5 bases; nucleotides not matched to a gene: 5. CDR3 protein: CASSSTGSYQPQHF. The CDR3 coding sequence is TGTGCCAGCAGCTCGACAGGGTCTTATCAGCCCCAGCATTTT. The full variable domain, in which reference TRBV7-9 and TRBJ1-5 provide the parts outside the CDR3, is DTGVSQNPRHKITKRGQNVTFRCDPISEHNRLYWYRQTLGQGPEFLTYFQNEAQLEKSRLLSDRFSAERPKGSFSTLEIQRTEQGDSAMYLCASSSTGSYQPQHFGDGTRLSIL.

The chain's CDR3 is CASSISPGEATDTQYF. The CDR3 DNA reads as TGTGCCAGTAGTATCTCTCCAGGGGAAGCCACAGATACGCAGTATTTT. The rearrangement joins TRBV19 to TRBJ2-3, with D tentatively TRBD1 (6 bases). Germline CDR1 and CDR2: LNHDA and SQIVND (reference sequence). The CDR3 consists of 16 residues. Trimming removed 3 bases from V and 2 bases from J, with 15 bases in between.

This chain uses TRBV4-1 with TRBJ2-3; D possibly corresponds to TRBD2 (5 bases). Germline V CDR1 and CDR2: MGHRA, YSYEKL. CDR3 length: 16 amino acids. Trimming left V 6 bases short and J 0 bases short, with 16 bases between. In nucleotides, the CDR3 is TGCGCCAGCAGTCATCGAACTAGTACTAGCACAGATACGCAGTATTTT. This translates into CASSHRTSTSTDTQYF.

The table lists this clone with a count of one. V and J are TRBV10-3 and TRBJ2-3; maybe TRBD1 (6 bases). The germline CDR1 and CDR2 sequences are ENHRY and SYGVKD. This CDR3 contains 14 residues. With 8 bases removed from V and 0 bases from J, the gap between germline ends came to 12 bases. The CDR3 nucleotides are TGTGCCATCGGGGGCGCCTCCAGCACAGATACGCAGTATTTT. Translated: CAIGGASSTDTQYF.

The CDR3 loop is CSGTIHGGTEAFF. As DNA, the CDR3 is TGCTCAGGGACTATCCACGGGGGCACTGAAGCTTTCTTT. V gene TRBV29-1 combines with J gene TRBJ1-1; D may be TRBD1 (5 bases). The CDR3 loop spans 13 amino acids. Germline V gene lookup returns CDR1 SQVTM and CDR2 ANQGSEA.